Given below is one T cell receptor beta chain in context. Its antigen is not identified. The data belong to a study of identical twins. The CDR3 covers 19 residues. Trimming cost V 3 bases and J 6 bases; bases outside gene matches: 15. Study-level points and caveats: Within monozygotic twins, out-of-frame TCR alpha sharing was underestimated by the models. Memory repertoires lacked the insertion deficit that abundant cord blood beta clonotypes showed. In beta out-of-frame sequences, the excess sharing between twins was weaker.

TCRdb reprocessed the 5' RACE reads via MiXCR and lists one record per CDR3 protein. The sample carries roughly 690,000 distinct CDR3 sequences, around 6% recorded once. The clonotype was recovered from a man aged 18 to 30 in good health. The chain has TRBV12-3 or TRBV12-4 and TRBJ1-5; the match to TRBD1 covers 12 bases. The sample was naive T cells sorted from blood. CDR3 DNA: TGTGCCAGCAGTTTGGGGATGGGACAGGGGGCGAAGAGTGGTCAGCCCCAGCATTTT. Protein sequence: CASSLGMGQGAKSGQPQHF.